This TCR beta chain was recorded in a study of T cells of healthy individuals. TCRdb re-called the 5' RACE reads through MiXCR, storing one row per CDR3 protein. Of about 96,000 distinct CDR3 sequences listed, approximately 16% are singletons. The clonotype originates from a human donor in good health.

The CDR3 loop reads CASSQPGDSGELFF. The CDR3 DNA is TGTGCCAGCAGCCAACCTGGGGACAGCGGGGAGCTGTTTTTT. The rearrangement joins TRBV4-2 to TRBJ2-2; 7 bases line up with TRBD1. The CDR3 spans 14 residues. V was clipped by 2 bases and J by 7 bases; unmatched bases: 4. The germline V gene encodes CDR1 LGHNA and CDR2 YNFKEQ.